The rows below give T cell receptor beta chains drawn from one sample of a study of cytomegalovirus exposure and HLA in healthy donors. Using immunoSEQ multiplex PCR, the repertoire was profiled, and TCRdb retains in-frame clones only, with some absent. Of approximately 150,000 clones detected, under 90% appear once; the ten largest clones hold approximately 4.5%. The specimen sequenced was PBMCs. The receptors derive from a man under 40 in good health and CMV-seronegative. Each CDR3 is given without its conserved first and last residue. The order of the fields is V gene, CDR3 length, J gene, CDR3 protein.

V gene: TRBV4-2; CDR3 length: 15; J gene: TRBJ2-5; CDR3 protein: ASSQHDRGDWGETQY
V gene: TRBV5-1; CDR3 length: 14; J gene: TRBJ2-4; CDR3 protein: ASSYDPWRTKNIQY
V gene: TRBV6-1; CDR3 length: 12; J gene: TRBJ2-2; CDR3 protein: ASSQQRNTGELF
V gene: TRBV28; CDR3 length: 12; J gene: TRBJ2-2; CDR3 protein: ASSYRVRTGELF
V gene: TRBV30; CDR3 length: 11; J gene: .; CDR3 protein: AWSVGSSYEQY
V gene: TRBV7-9; CDR3 length: 13; J gene: TRBJ1-2; CDR3 protein: ASSLVSGGDYGYT
V gene: TRBV19; CDR3 length: 13; J gene: TRBJ2-7; CDR3 protein: ASSLTGSPSYEQY
V gene: TRBV5-6; CDR3 length: 12; J gene: TRBJ2-5; CDR3 protein: ASSSGGLGETQY
V gene: TRBV9; CDR3 length: 12; J gene: TRBJ1-1; CDR3 protein: ASSVAGVDTEAF
V gene: TRBV7-9; CDR3 length: 13; J gene: TRBJ2-3; CDR3 protein: ASSRTGSTTDTQY
V gene: TRBV5-1; CDR3 length: 14; J gene: TRBJ2-2; CDR3 protein: ASSLVAGGHTGELF
V gene: TRBV27; CDR3 length: 14; J gene: TRBJ2-3; CDR3 protein: ASSPLAGLDRDTQY
V gene: TRBV6-5; CDR3 length: 14; J gene: TRBJ1-2; CDR3 protein: ASSYGPQGSGYGYT
V gene: TRBV29-1; CDR3 length: 7; J gene: TRBJ2-3; CDR3 protein: SVAPRQY
V gene: TRBV7-8; CDR3 length: 15; J gene: TRBJ1-1; CDR3 protein: ASSFTRQGARNTEAF
V gene: TRBV5-1; CDR3 length: 10; J gene: TRBJ2-5; CDR3 protein: ASSLVGTLLH
V gene: TRBV6-5; CDR3 length: 12; J gene: TRBJ1-1; CDR3 protein: ASSSTGTGPEAF
V gene: TRBV4-1; CDR3 length: 13; J gene: TRBJ1-5; CDR3 protein: ASSQERVSNQPQH
V gene: TRBV5-8; CDR3 length: 12; J gene: TRBJ1-6; CDR3 protein: ASSFTFYNSPLH
V gene: TRBV7-9; CDR3 length: 11; J gene: TRBJ1-5; CDR3 protein: ASSLSGLQPQH
V gene: TRBV28; CDR3 length: 12; J gene: .; CDR3 protein: ASSPRTEFYEQY
V gene: TRBV9; CDR3 length: 12; J gene: TRBJ1-1; CDR3 protein: ASSVQARNTEAF
V gene: TRBV5-1; CDR3 length: 11; J gene: TRBJ2-5; CDR3 protein: ASTGTVGETQY
V gene: TRBV28; CDR3 length: 13; J gene: TRBJ2-7; CDR3 protein: ASRAASGTSYEQY
V gene: TRBV27; CDR3 length: 14; J gene: TRBJ2-1; CDR3 protein: ASSSGLAGPYNEQF
V gene: TRBV7-9; CDR3 length: 13; J gene: TRBJ1-2; CDR3 protein: ASSSFGTGDSGYT
V gene: TRBV29-1; CDR3 length: 9; J gene: TRBJ1-1; CDR3 protein: SVEDLWEAF
V gene: TRBV2; CDR3 length: 13; J gene: TRBJ1-6; CDR3 protein: ASRPTTESGSPLH
V gene: TRBV27; CDR3 length: 13; J gene: TRBJ2-1; CDR3 protein: ASSPLKRELNEQF
V gene: TRBV4-1; CDR3 length: 15; J gene: TRBJ2-7; CDR3 protein: ASSQERVSGRGYEQY
V gene: TRBV11-2; CDR3 length: 14; J gene: TRBJ2-5; CDR3 protein: ASSLGLAGNQETQY
V gene: TRBV5-1; CDR3 length: 14; J gene: TRBJ2-7; CDR3 protein: ASSLAMGTSYYEQY
V gene: TRBV9; CDR3 length: 12; J gene: TRBJ2-5; CDR3 protein: ASSAEGRGVTQY
V gene: TRBV6-5; CDR3 length: 13; J gene: TRBJ1-5; CDR3 protein: ASSARDSTNQPQH
V gene: TRBV7-8; CDR3 length: 13; J gene: TRBJ2-7; CDR3 protein: ASSLGQGLRYEQY
V gene: TRBV28; CDR3 length: 11; J gene: TRBJ1-1; CDR3 protein: ASSLTGRGEAF
V gene: TRBV15; CDR3 length: 14; J gene: TRBJ1-6; CDR3 protein: ATSREGGSYNSPLH
V gene: TRBV19; CDR3 length: 12; J gene: TRBJ2-4; CDR3 protein: ASSMWGGKNIQY
V gene: TRBV7-2; CDR3 length: 14; J gene: TRBJ2-7; CDR3 protein: ASSLGGRGANGEQY
V gene: TRBV7-3; CDR3 length: 14; J gene: TRBJ2-2; CDR3 protein: ASSYGLATNTGELF
V gene: TRBV2; CDR3 length: 11; J gene: TRBJ1-2; CDR3 protein: ASGVGGNYGYT
V gene: TRBV28; CDR3 length: 13; J gene: TRBJ2-7; CDR3 protein: AIKLRFQDSYEQY
V gene: TRBV18; CDR3 length: 12; J gene: TRBJ1-4; CDR3 protein: ASSPPIRNEKLF
V gene: TRBV10-2; CDR3 length: 9; J gene: TRBJ2-1; CDR3 protein: ASRIEAEQF
V gene: TRBV7-9; CDR3 length: 14; J gene: TRBJ2-3; CDR3 protein: ASSSDGAGEGDTQY
V gene: TRBV19; CDR3 length: 12; J gene: TRBJ2-2; CDR3 protein: ASSISYNTGELF
V gene: TRBV11-3; CDR3 length: 11; J gene: TRBJ2-1; CDR3 protein: ASSPRQGNEQF